The 25 T cell receptor beta chains below come from one sample, sequenced in a study of CD4 and CD8 cells across lung adenocarcinoma regions. TCRdb re-analysed the PCR reads in MiXCR, keeping a single row per CDR3 protein. The table lists fewer than 10,000 distinct CDR3 sequences, about 56% of them singletons. Material for sequencing was CD8+ T cells from the center of a lung tumor. These receptors all stem from a female donor with lung adenocarcinoma. The CD4 and CD8 labels of this study may be unreliable.

The chain carries TRBV7-2 and TRBJ2-1; D remains ambiguous. The CDR3 length is 16 residues. The V gene lost 2 bases and the J gene lost 9 bases, with 20 bases spanning the gap. Per the germline V gene, CDR1 is SGHTA and CDR2 is FQGNSA. CDR3 sequence: CASSLPPPMGYGEQFF. In nucleotides, the CDR3 is TGTGCCAGCAGCTTACCACCTCCAATGGGATACGGTGAGCAGTTCTTC. Complete variable domain (other parts from reference TRBV7-2 and TRBJ2-1): GAGVSQSPSNKVTEKGKDVELRCDPISGHTALYWYRQSLGQGLEFLIYFQGNSAPDKSGLPSDRFSAERTGGSVSTLTIQRTQQEDSAVYLCASSLPPPMGYGEQFFGPGTRLTVL.

The rearrangement joins TRBV12-3 or TRBV12-4 to TRBJ2-3; tentatively, D is TRBD2 (7 bases). CDR3 length equals 14 residues. The CDR3 reads CGGRCGGAGDIQYF. The CDR3 region has the DNA TGTGGCGGCAGGTGTGGGGGGGCTGGAGATATTCAGTATTTT.

Of note for this clonotype: An end of the junction differs from the germline gene, which may be a read error. Written as DNA, the CDR3 is TGTGCCAACAGCCCAGGGATGGCTAGCGGGGGCCCCGAGCAGTTCTTC. Translating gives CANSPGMASGGPEQFF. This rearrangement joins TRBV7-2 to TRBJ2-4, with TRBD2 matching over 10 bases. With the DNA end fitting TRBJ2-1 better, the J assignment may be wrong. The CDR3 runs 16 residues. In germline, CDR1 is SGHTA, CDR2 FQGNSA.

This clonotype was seen more than once but under ten times. V and J are TRBV6-1 and TRBJ2-2; 13 bases are shared with TRBD2. The CDR3 contains 15 residues. Germline assignment: CDR1 MNHNS and CDR2 SASEGT. The J segment lost 16 bases and the V segment lost 6 bases, leaving 14 bases of the junction unmatched. CDR3 nucleotides: TGTGCCAGCAGACTAGCGGGAGGGAACACAGGGGCGCAGTTTTTT. It encodes CASRLAGGNTGAQFF.

This clonotype has ten or more counts. V gene TRBV12-5 combines with J gene TRBJ2-2; D is ambiguous. Trimming removed 4 bases from V and 3 bases from J, with 6 bases in between. CDR1 is LGHNT and CDR2 is FRNRAP in the germline V gene. This CDR3 comprises 13 residues. CDR3 in amino acids: CASGSLHTGELFF. The DNA of the CDR3 is TGTGCTAGTGGTTCCCTCCACACCGGGGAGCTGTTTTTT.

The chain employs TRBV12-3 or TRBV12-4 and TRBJ2-4, with D possibly being TRBD2 (7 bases). Trimming stripped 3 bases from V and 10 bases from J, with 16 bases between. The CDR3 sequence is 14 residues long. CDR3 coding DNA: TGTGCCAGCAGTTTTGGGGGGGCTGAAGATATTCAGTACTTC. This codes for CASSFGGAEDIQYF.

Remarks on this clonotype: Given a much more abundant clone one base away, this may be a read error. This CDR3 reads CASSLAGEETQFF. CDR3 nucleotide sequence: TGTGCCAGCAGCTTAGCAGGGGAAGAGACCCAGTTCTTC. The rearrangement joins TRBV7-9 to TRBJ2-5; possibly TRBD1 for D (5 bases). The J call may be wrong; the DNA end is better matched by TRBJ2-1. The germline V gene encodes CDR1 SEHNR and CDR2 FQNEAQ (reference sequence). The CDR3 is made up of 13 amino acids.

The chain joins TRBV7-3 to TRBJ2-3; weak D call: TRBD1 (5 bases). Near its end, the DNA agrees better with TRBJ2-5, so the J call may be wrong. This CDR3 spans 14 amino acids. Per germline, CDR1 SGHTA and CDR2 FQGTGA. The CDR3 DNA sequence: TGTGCGGGGCGCTTGAGCCGGAACACAGATACCCAGTACTTC. Translating gives CAGRLSRNTDTQYF.

The rearrangement links TRBV5-6 to TRBJ1-4; D unresolved. CDR1 SGHDT and CDR2 YYEEEE come from the germline V gene. This CDR3 contains 16 residues. V lost 0 bases and J 5 bases, leaving 14 bases between the germline ends. The CDR3 is CASSLGAVVGNEKLFF. The CDR3 bases are TGTGCCAGCAGCTTGGGGGCAGTTGTCGGGAATGAAAAACTGTTTTTT.

This clonotype is classed as large (0.1 to 1%). The rearrangement links TRBV7-2 to TRBJ2-1, with TRBD2 identical over 7 bases. CDR3 size: 19 residues. The germline gives CDR1 SGHTA, CDR2 FQGNSA. V dropped 1 base and J dropped 7; count of bases not matched to a gene: 19. The CDR3 spells CASSLESSGAQWFGNEQFF. CDR3 DNA sequence: TGTGCCAGCAGCTTAGAATCTAGCGGCGCTCAGTGGTTTGGAAATGAGCAGTTCTTC.

This clonotype was seen a single time. A clone one base away is much larger, so this may be a read error. This chain joins TRBV12-3 or TRBV12-4 and TRBJ1-5, with D uncertain. The CDR3 loop spans 15 amino acids. CDR3 sequence reads: CASRAETASNPPQHF. The CDR3 DNA reads as TGTGCCAGCAGGGCGGAAACGGCCAGCAATCCGCCCCAGCATTTT.

This clonotype has more than one count but fewer than ten. J is TRBJ2-1 and V is TRBV5-5; TRBD1 is a possible D gene (6 bases). Germline-derived CDR1 and CDR2 are SGHKS and YYEKEE (reference sequence). The CDR3 totals 17 residues. The V gene lost 4 bases and the J gene lost 10 bases, with 27 bases spanning the gap. The CDR3 is CASSPRHIQGTSYEQFF. CDR3 nucleotides: TGTGCCAGCAGCCCTAGACACATACAGGGAACCTCCTACGAGCAGTTCTTC.

As regards this clonotype: A read error may produce the germline difference seen at one junction end. Written as DNA, the CDR3 is TGCGCGAGCCTCCAGGGGGTAAACACAGAGACGCAGTATTTT. It translates to CASLQGVNTETQYF. The V gene is TRBV7-6, the J gene TRBJ2-3, with 7 bases that match TRBD1. The CDR3 length is 14 residues. CDR1 and CDR2 (germline): SGHVS, FNYEAQ.

Turning to this clonotype: The conserved phenylalanine or tryptophan is not found at the CDR3 terminus, so this likely reflects a read error. The DNA is left out, because the CDR3 cannot be placed on it with certainty; the CDR3 is given as TCRdb lists it. This sequence joins TRBV7-6 and TRBJ2-5; TRBD1, the table's D call, was not compared with the DNA. Per germline, CDR1 SGHVS and CDR2 FNYEAQ. The CDR3 is 17 amino acids in total, end residues counted. The chain's CDR3 is CASSGAGGPLMGETQLL.

This clonotype was picked up many times. This sequence joins TRBV12-3 or TRBV12-4 and TRBJ1-5; 10 nucleotides align to TRBD1. This CDR3 is 14 amino acids long. Trimming removed 7 bases from V and 4 bases from J; junction bases left unmatched: 4. In nucleotides, the CDR3 is TGTGCCAGCACCATGGGACAGGGGAATCAGCCCCAGCATTTT. Translation gives CASTMGQGNQPQHF.

As regards this clonotype: One end of the junction fails to match germline, which may point to a read error. The chain has TRBV7-2 and TRBJ2-3; the D gene could be TRBD1 or TRBD2 (6 bases each). The germline CDR1 and CDR2 sequences are SGHTA and FQGNSA. The CDR3 covers 14 residues. CDR3 protein: CAGTGGGSPDTQYF. The CDR3 DNA is TGTGCGGGCACCGGGGGCGGTAGCCCAGATACGCAGTATTTC.

This clonotype appeared many times. V is TRBV6-4 and J is TRBJ2-2, with 9 nucleotides matching TRBD1. With 5 bases clipped from V and 3 bases from J, the junction kept 4 bases outside the gene matches. The CDR3 loop spans 15 amino acids. The V gene's germline CDR1 is MRHNA and CDR2 SNTAGT. CDR3 bases: TGTGCCAGCAGTTCGAGACAGGGGGACACCGGGGAGCTGTTTTTT. Protein product: CASSSRQGDTGELFF.

This clonotype was seen many times. The gene calls are TRBV7-6 and TRBJ2-1; TRBD2 matches 8 bases. Per the germline V gene, CDR1 is SGHVS and CDR2 is FNYEAQ. Trimming cost V 4 bases and J 3 bases; bases outside gene matches: 5. The CDR3 has 15 residues. CDR3 coding DNA: TGTGCCAGCAGCTCACTAGCGGACCTCTACAATGAGCAGTTCTTC. Amino acids: CASSSLADLYNEQFF.

This rearrangement joins TRBV11-1 to TRBJ2-3; 8 bases fit TRBD2. Germline CDR1 is SGHAT and CDR2 is FQDESV (reference sequence). After removal of 6 bases from V and 12 bases from J, the junction contained 8 bases not matched to a gene. The CDR3 is 12 residues long. This chain's CDR3 is CASSYISGAQYF. The CDR3 DNA sequence: TGTGCCAGCAGTTACATTAGCGGGGCCCAGTATTTT.

A remark on this clonotype: The junction does not match germline at one end; this may be a read error. The chain uses TRBV12-3 or TRBV12-4 and TRBJ2-4; a weak D match, TRBD2 (7 bases). CDR3 length: 15 amino acids. The CDR3 coding sequence is TGTGGCCGCGTTCCGGGGGGCGCAGCCAAAAATACGCAGTACTTT. Translating gives CGRVPGGAAKNTQYF.

This clonotype was counted ten times or more. The rearrangement joins TRBV5-1 to TRBJ2-1; D remains ambiguous. This CDR3 comprises 15 residues. Germline V CDR1 and CDR2: SGHRS, YFSETQ. Trimming took off 4 bases at V and 5 bases at J, with 16 bases between the two ends. In nucleotides, the CDR3 is TGCGCCAGCAGCATTCTAGTCCCCGCCCACAATGAGCAGTTCTTC. Residues: CASSILVPAHNEQFF. Combining the CDR3 with reference TRBV5-1 and TRBJ2-1 gives the whole variable domain KAGVTQTPRYLIKTRGQQVTLSCSPISGHRSVSWYQQTPGQGLQFLFEYFSETQRNKGNFPGRFSGRQFSNSRSEMNVSTLELGDSALYLCASSILVPAHNEQFFGPGTRLTVL.

This clonotype is labeled as medium-sized (0.01 to 0.1%). The chain has TRBV7-3 and TRBJ2-1; the match to TRBD2 covers 13 bases. The last part of the DNA fits TRBJ2-7 better; the J call may be wrong. The CDR3 runs to 16 residues. Per germline, CDR1 SGHTA and CDR2 FQGTGA. CDR3 in amino acids: CASSLTGTSGTNEQYF. The CDR3 region has the DNA TGTGCCAGCAGCTTAACCGGGACTAGCGGGACTAATGAGCAGTACTTC.

Notes on this clonotype: The DNA is left out, because the CDR3 cannot be placed on it with certainty; the CDR3 is given as TCRdb lists it. The chain employs TRBV11-1 and TRBJ2-3. The CDR3 is made up of 15 amino acids, end residues included. Per the germline V gene, CDR1 is SGHAT and CDR2 is FQDESV (reference sequence). The CDR3 protein is CASSLWGPGAETQYF.

This rearrangement joins TRBV3-1 to TRBJ2-1; 11 bases fit TRBD2. CDR3 length: 18 amino acids. V shed 1 base, J shed 2 bases, and the junction held 7 bases outside the gene matches. Germline lookup yields CDR1 LGHDT and CDR2 YNNKEL (reference sequence). The CDR3 DNA reads TGTGCCAGCAGCCAAGGCCGACTAGCGGGGAGTCCCTACAATGAGCAGTTCTTC. As protein: CASSQGRLAGSPYNEQFF.

The chain combines TRBV11-2 with TRBJ2-1, with D possibly being TRBD2 (6 bases). Per germline, CDR1 SGHAT and CDR2 FQNNGV. This CDR3 is built from 16 residues. V was clipped by 5 bases and J by 10 bases, with 24 bases between them. As DNA, the CDR3 is TGTGCCAGCAGCCTACCGGGACTGGGGAAGGGGCGAGAGCAGTTCTTC. Residues: CASSLPGLGKGREQFF. Complete variable domain (other parts from reference TRBV11-2 and TRBJ2-1): EAGVAQSPRYKIIEKRQSVAFWCNPISGHATLYWYQQILGQGPKLLIQFQNNGVVDDSQLPKDRFSAERLKGVDSTLKIQPAKLEDSAVYLCASSLPGLGKGREQFFGPGTRLTVL.